This T cell receptor beta chain was identified during a study of vaccination and CD4 T cells after COVID-19 (dated by TCRdb to between 2020 and 2023). The study in broad terms: SARS-CoV-2 positivity had been established in the convalescent patients by nasal swab PCR, and mild disease was recorded in under ten of these patients and severe disease in one. Control cultures received a CEFX viral epitope pool as the positive control, an HIV-1 Nef peptide pool as the negative control, or no peptide. Post-COVID blood samples from convalescent patients were collected a median of about 110 days after diagnosis, with a range of 35 to 161 days. Post-vaccine blood samples were taken a median of 72 days after the second vaccine dose, with a range of 14 to 241 days. The convalescent cohort comprised six males and four females, including two Hispanic individuals, seven Caucasians, two Asians and one multiracial person. Culture stimuli were overlapping spike peptide pools from SARS-CoV-2 and from the common cold coronaviruses HCoV-NL63, HCoV-OC43 and HCoV-229E. Two doses of either the Pfizer-BioNTech BNT162b2 vaccine (n=8) or the Moderna mRNA-1273 vaccine (n=2) were administered to participants. In nine to eleven COVID-19 convalescent patients and several infection-naive healthy vaccine recipients, researchers compared the spike-specific CD4+ TCR repertoire from before mRNA vaccination with the repertoire from after. What the research found in general, with its limitations: An increase in the median number of SARS-CoV-2-reactive clonotypes from approximately 21 after infection to roughly 38 after vaccination was observed, but the change was not found to be significant. The study included relatively few convalescent patients and did not analyze early timepoints after natural infection. Nearly all vaccine-specific clones in convalescent patients (304 of 307) were mono-reactive for SARS-CoV-2 spike rather than cross-reactive with common cold coronaviruses. Among convalescent patients, a median roughly 84% of the SARS-CoV-2-reactive clones seen after vaccination appeared only after vaccination, which suggests priming specific to the vaccine.

The method behind the library was PCR. TCR sequencing of DNA from cultured CD4+ T cells used the Oncomine TCR Beta short-read assay at the Johns Hopkins FTIC core. Genomic DNA was extracted from the cultured CD4+ T cells with the QIAamp micro DNA kit. The Oncomine TCR Beta libraries from cultured CD4+ T cells were pooled using unique dual indexes and then sequenced on an Illumina iSeq 100. The study's processing was this. Non-productive sequences were filtered out, and CDR3s that did not start with C, did not end with F or W, or were shorter than 7 amino acids were discarded. Antigen-specific clonotypes were identified using the MANAFEST web application through comparison of peptide-stimulated wells with reference and other culture wells. Positive clones required FDR below 0.05, an odds ratio above 5, and productive frequency above 0.1% in at least two of three replicate wells. A clonotype was classed as cross-reactive if the clonotype showed significant expansion both in SARS-CoV-2 spike wells and in at least one common cold coronavirus spike condition. Similarity between CDR3 sequences was evaluated in R version 3.6.1 using Levenshtein distances (stringdist) and unrooted phylogenetic trees (ape). TCRdb's own reprocessing of the public reads used fastp at Q25 and MiXCR and kept productive beta chains. Records with the same CDR3 protein are collapsed into one entry carrying the most frequent genes and DNA. TCRdb, not the original authors, processed these V and J calls. This sample is represented by 15,000 to 25,000 distinct CDR3 sequences; approximately 40% of them were singletons. The top ten clones comprise 14% of the sample.

The sample's treatment or condition, from its label and the paper: roughly nine-day PBMC culture with coronavirus spike peptide pools or control peptides (ViraFEST assay). To expand antigen-specific T cells with peptide pools and then pick out the expanded clonotypes through TCR sequencing, the study relied on the ViraFEST assay. The positive SARS-CoV-2 PCR tests of the convalescent patients were dated from March to December 2020, before the Alpha, Beta and Delta variants emerged in the United States. Over 1.5 million PBMCs per well were cultured in IMDM with approximately 5% human AB serum and 8.5 to 10 IU/ml IL-2, plus 10 ug/ml peptide pools. On days 3 and 7, half of the culture medium was replaced with fresh IL-2-containing medium. CD4+ T cells were isolated after 10 days of culture through negative selection using the EasySep CD4+ T cell isolation kit. PBMCs were separated from whole blood using Ficoll-Paque Plus gradient centrifugation and then either used fresh or cryopreserved at -140C. Triplicate wells were generally used for each culture condition.

The sample holds one count of this clonotype. The antigen it binds to is not known. The input lacks base qualities; no much larger clone sits a single base away. A single read is weak support. Specimen: cultured CD4+ T cells from blood. The sequence derives from a human donor with COVID-19.

The CDR3 in this case is CAHRGGTEAFF. The nucleotides read TGTGCCCATCGTGGGGGCACTGAAGCTTTCTTT. The rearranged segments are TRBV28 and TRBJ1-1; D gene: possibly TRBD1, on 5 matching bases. Cut back by 11 bases and 4 bases, the V and J ends lie 11 bases apart. Looking up the germline V gene yields CDR1 MDHEN and CDR2 SYDVKM. The CDR3 starts with the cysteine, ends with the phenylalanine, and has 11 residues. Kept here is only the CDR3 DNA, which spans 33 bases and is read in frame from base 1.